Listed below are T cell receptor beta chains from one sample, sequenced in a study of T cells in Graves' hyperthyroidism and ophthalmopathy. TCRdb processed the multiplex PCR reads anew with MiXCR; each CDR3 protein has one entry. Counted here are hundreds of thousands of distinct CDR3 sequences, around 17% occurring once; the ten biggest clones make up 15% to 20%. Material for sequencing was blood. Source of these receptors: a woman between 18 and 29 years old with Graves' hyperthyroidism. Each CDR3 is given with its conserved first and last residue. The D gene is left open where the match is weak. Clone size appears in some rows only: once, few, many, or a class for an expanded clone.

v_call: TRBV7-9; j_call: TRBJ2-1; d_call: NA; clone_size: NA; cdr3_aa: CASSGRTNNEQFF; cdr3_nt: TGTGCCAGCAGCGGACGGACGAATAATGAGCAGTTCTTC
v_call: TRBV29-1; j_call: TRBJ2-3; d_call: NA; clone_size: NA; cdr3_aa: CSVDPGGPDTQYF; cdr3_nt: TGCAGCGTGGACCCCGGGGGCCCGGATACGCAGTATTTT
v_call: TRBV20-1; j_call: TRBJ2-3; d_call: NA; clone_size: few; cdr3_aa: CSARTPGRDFRTDTQYF; cdr3_nt: TGCAGTGCTAGAACCCCAGGGCGAGACTTCAGGACAGATACGCAGTATTTT
v_call: TRBV7-9; j_call: TRBJ2-3; d_call: NA; clone_size: many; cdr3_aa: CASSLGLSGSSTDTQYF; cdr3_nt: TGTGCCAGCAGCTTAGGGCTGTCCGGGAGTAGCACAGATACGCAGTATTTT
v_call: TRBV7-9; j_call: TRBJ1-2; d_call: NA; clone_size: many; cdr3_aa: CASSIDKYGYTF; cdr3_nt: TGTGCCAGCAGCATAGACAAGTATGGCTACACCTTC
v_call: TRBV11-1; j_call: TRBJ2-7; d_call: NA; clone_size: many; cdr3_aa: CASSALGQTYEQYF; cdr3_nt: TGTGCCAGCAGTGCCCTGGGGCAGACGTACGAGCAGTACTTC
v_call: TRBV5-1; j_call: TRBJ2-7; d_call: TRBD1; clone_size: many; cdr3_aa: CASSLMGQGYEQYF; cdr3_nt: TGCGCCAGCAGCTTAATGGGACAGGGCTACGAGCAGTACTTC
v_call: TRBV20-1; j_call: TRBJ1-6; d_call: TRBD1; clone_size: NA; cdr3_aa: CSARMGQGNSPLHF; cdr3_nt: TGCAGTGCTAGAATGGGACAGGGTAATTCACCCCTCCACTTT
v_call: TRBV28; j_call: TRBJ1-5; d_call: TRBD1; clone_size: many; cdr3_aa: CASSWDRDDTGRNQPQHF; cdr3_nt: TGTGCCAGCAGTTGGGACAGGGACGATACGGGTCGCAATCAGCCCCAGCATTTT
v_call: TRBV12-3/TRBV12-4; j_call: TRBJ2-7; d_call: NA; clone_size: many; cdr3_aa: CASSPRQGRDEQYF; cdr3_nt: TGTGCCAGCAGCCCAAGGCAGGGAAGGGACGAGCAGTACTTC
v_call: TRBV10-3; j_call: TRBJ2-5; d_call: TRBD1; clone_size: many; cdr3_aa: CAISGDRGEETQYF; cdr3_nt: TGTGCCATCAGTGGCGACAGGGGGGAAGAGACCCAGTACTTC
v_call: TRBV10-3; j_call: TRBJ1-5; d_call: NA; clone_size: NA; cdr3_aa: CAISVGGFNQPQHF; cdr3_nt: TGTGCCATCAGTGTAGGTGGGTTCAATCAGCCCCAGCATTTT
v_call: TRBV5-4; j_call: TRBJ2-7; d_call: NA; clone_size: NA; cdr3_aa: CATSLYMGKPNEQYF; cdr3_nt: TGTGCCACCAGCTTGTATATGGGGAAACCGAACGAGCAGTACTTC
v_call: TRBV6-1; j_call: TRBJ1-1; d_call: NA; clone_size: many; cdr3_aa: CASSPGPADDTEAFF; cdr3_nt: TGTGCCAGCAGCCCCGGGCCCGCCGACGACACTGAAGCTTTCTTT
v_call: TRBV24-1; j_call: TRBJ2-3; d_call: NA; clone_size: many; cdr3_aa: CATSDGVVYSTDTQYF; cdr3_nt: TGTGCCACCAGTGATGGAGTGGTATATAGCACAGATACGCAGTATTTT
v_call: TRBV5-1; j_call: TRBJ2-7; d_call: NA; clone_size: many; cdr3_aa: CASSSSEFYEQYF; cdr3_nt: TGCGCCAGCTCCTCGTCGGAATTTTACGAGCAGTACTTC
v_call: TRBV10-3; j_call: TRBJ2-1; d_call: NA; clone_size: few; cdr3_aa: CAIGTGEGYNEQFF; cdr3_nt: TGTGCCATCGGTACAGGGGAGGGGTACAATGAGCAGTTCTTC
v_call: TRBV7-9; j_call: TRBJ2-7; d_call: TRBD1; clone_size: NA; cdr3_aa: CASSPPTGDEQYF; cdr3_nt: TGTGCCAGCAGCCCCCCGACAGGGGATGAGCAGTACTTC
v_call: TRBV12-3/TRBV12-4; j_call: TRBJ2-1; d_call: TRBD1; clone_size: few; cdr3_aa: CASSGQGVGNEQFF; cdr3_nt: TGTGCCAGCAGCGGACAGGGAGTAGGGAATGAGCAGTTCTTC
v_call: TRBV5-5; j_call: TRBJ2-7; d_call: NA; clone_size: NA; cdr3_aa: CASSLGARSEQYF; cdr3_nt: TGTGCCAGCAGCTTGGGGGCTAGAAGCGAGCAGTACTTC
v_call: TRBV19; j_call: TRBJ1-6; d_call: NA; clone_size: few; cdr3_aa: CASKRERGSPLHF; cdr3_nt: TGTGCCAGTAAAAGAGAGCGCGGATCACCCCTCCACTTT
v_call: TRBV28; j_call: TRBJ2-7; d_call: TRBD1; clone_size: many; cdr3_aa: CASSLFRTGGFYEQYF; cdr3_nt: TGTGCCAGCAGTTTATTTAGAACAGGGGGTTTCTACGAGCAGTACTTC